Here is one TCR beta chain with its context. Its specificity is unknown. The table came from immunoSEQ multiplex PCR; TCRdb's copy has only in-frame clones and leaves some out. The table lists fewer than 500,000 clones, 90% of them singletons. The sample originates from a study of Ad26.COV2.S vaccination and SARS-CoV-2 variants. Study background: Ad26.COV2.S was injected intramuscularly once or twice, 56 days apart.

Documented treatment: roughly 20 received Ad26.COV2.S at low or high dose, single or two shots; a few received placebo; per-sample allocation not given. Collection of samples fell on day 63 after the first vaccine or placebo injection. Within Boston, the person who donated was an adult of 18-55 years. CDR1 SGHVS and CDR2 FNYEAQ come from the germline V gene. The CDR3 spans 18 residues. The V segment lost 3 bases and the J segment 5 bases; nucleotides outside the gene matches: 14. Study-level findings and limits: Reports say spike-specific CD8+ and CD4+ T cell responses covered substantial breadth after vaccination.

This chain connects TRBV7-6 to TRBJ2-2; 8 bases are a match to TRBD2. The source is a person between 18 and 65 years old who received the Ad26.COV2.S COVID-19 vaccine or a placebo. The starting material was peripheral blood, obtained in a trial of Ad26.COV2.S vaccine versus placebo. The CDR3 reads CASSFSQAGGVGTGELFF. In nucleotides, the CDR3 is TGTGCCAGCAGCTTCAGTCAGGCGGGAGGAGTTGGTACCGGGGAGCTGTTTTTT.